The table lists the clone carrying this T cell receptor (beta chain) with a count of one. Source study methods: The assay estimated nucleated cells by amplifying reference gene primers. The assay was immunoSEQ multiplex PCR, and TCRdb's table has in-frame clones only and misses some. Clonal size and the V and J genes are those of that table, whereas D and trimming came from the DNA. The sample consists of under 300,000 clones, about four fifths of them appearing once. The CDR3 has 15 amino acids. The junction had 7 bases not matched to a gene; V was cut back by 3 bases and J by 3 bases. Germline CDR1 reads MGHRA; CDR2 reads YSYEKL. This specimen comes from a study of blood T cell repertoires in COVID-19. Study overall: In each case, the material was cDNA or gDNA derived from T cells, B-cell-depleted T cells, or PBMCs.

What was sequenced was peripheral blood. The chain joins TRBV4-1 to TRBJ1-2; 7 nucleotides agree with TRBD1. This clonotype originated in a woman older than 75 with acute or convalescent COVID-19. The CDR3, as DNA: TGCGCCAGCAGCCAGGACAGGCGTACACACTATGGCTACACCTTC. It is translated as CASSQDRRTHYGYTF.